A selection of T cell receptor beta chains follows, all from one sample in a study of regulatory T cells in long-lasting Graves disease. MiXCR was run by TCRdb on the multiplex PCR reads, yielding one entry per CDR3 protein. Here the sample spans under 500,000 distinct CDR3 sequences, less than 25% being singletons. The sequenced sample was peripheral blood mononuclear cells (PBMCs), obtained when the disease was refractory, from a patient treated with antithyroid drugs. These receptors all come from a female donor with Graves disease. CDR3s include the opening cysteine and the closing phenylalanine or tryptophan. A D gene is named only where the DNA matches it firmly. Only some rows state a clone size, as once, few, many or a class for expanded clones.

V: TRBV7-8
size: many
J: TRBJ2-4
D: .
CDR3: CASSLAWGNIQYF
DNA: TGTGCCAGCAGCTTAGCTTGGGGAAACATTCAGTACTTC

V: TRBV9
size: many
J: TRBJ2-5
D: TRBD2
CDR3: CASSASIGLEQETQYF
DNA: TGTGCCAGCAGCGCTTCCATAGGACTAGAACAAGAGACCCAGTACTTC

V: TRBV10-3
size: few
J: TRBJ1-1
D: .
CDR3: CAIKRLMNTEAFF
DNA: TGTGCCATCAAGCGGCTAATGAACACTGAAGCTTTCTTT

V: TRBV4-1
size: few
J: TRBJ1-5
D: .
CDR3: CASSRFAGVGQPQHF
DNA: TGCGCCAGCAGCCGTTTCGCGGGAGTGGGTCAGCCCCAGCATTTT

V: TRBV5-5
size: many
J: TRBJ2-7
D: .
CDR3: CASSLEQGRPSREQYF
DNA: TGTGCCAGCAGCTTGGAGCAGGGGCGACCCTCTCGTGAGCAGTACTTC

V: TRBV28
size: many
J: TRBJ1-2
D: TRBD1
CDR3: CASSLRGPDYGYTF
DNA: TGTGCCAGCAGTTTGAGGGGGCCCGACTATGGCTACACCTTC

V: TRBV20-1
size: few
J: TRBJ2-7
D: .
CDR3: CSARDWQRSASYEQYF
DNA: TGCAGTGCTAGAGATTGGCAGAGGAGCGCCTCCTACGAGCAGTACTTC

V: TRBV11-2
size: many
J: TRBJ2-7
D: .
CDR3: CASSLVGSSDYEQYF
DNA: TGTGCCAGCAGCTTAGTCGGTAGCTCGGACTACGAGCAGTACTTC

V: TRBV19
size: .
J: TRBJ2-1
D: TRBD2
CDR3: CASSTGLGGSSYNEQFF
DNA: TGTGCCAGTAGTACCGGCCTCGGCGGGAGCTCCTACAATGAGCAGTTCTTC

V: TRBV7-9
size: many
J: TRBJ2-5
D: .
CDR3: CASSVVPEAQETQYF
DNA: TGTGCCAGCAGCGTGGTCCCGGAGGCTCAAGAGACCCAGTACTTC

V: TRBV11-2
size: .
J: TRBJ2-7
D: .
CDR3: CASSSQTIGQPAYEQYF
DNA: TGTGCCAGCAGCTCCCAAACGATAGGACAACCGGCCTACGAGCAGTACTTC

V: TRBV6-4
size: few
J: TRBJ2-5
D: TRBD1
CDR3: CASRSSRGLWYF
DNA: TGTGCCAGCAGATCTAGCAGGGGGCTATGGTACTTC

V: TRBV10-3
size: few
J: TRBJ2-7
D: TRBD1
CDR3: CAISPRDSNYEQYF
DNA: TGTGCCATCAGTCCTCGGGACAGCAACTACGAGCAGTACTTC

V: TRBV30
size: .
J: TRBJ2-6
D: .
CDR3: CAWTDRGSGANVLTF
DNA: TGTGCCTGGACCGATCGGGGGTCCGGGGCCAACGTCCTGACTTTC

V: TRBV5-6
size: .
J: TRBJ2-7
D: .
CDR3: CASSSWGSYEQYF
DNA: TGTGCCAGCAGCTCTTGGGGCTCCTACGAGCAGTACTTC

V: TRBV5-1
size: many
J: TRBJ1-4
D: .
CDR3: CASSTTAFDEKLFF
DNA: TGCGCCAGCAGCACAACAGCTTTTGATGAAAAACTGTTTTTT

V: TRBV20-1
size: .
J: TRBJ2-6
D: TRBD2
CDR3: CPKLAGLLSSGANVLTF
DNA: TGCCCGAAACTAGCGGGACTTCTCAGCTCTGGGGCCAACGTCCTGACTTTC

V: TRBV28
size: many
J: TRBJ1-1
D: .
CDR3: CASSFAGVAEAFF
DNA: TGTGCCAGCAGTTTTGCAGGGGTCGCTGAAGCTTTCTTT

V: TRBV12-3/TRBV12-4
size: many
J: TRBJ1-1
D: .
CDR3: CASNKGQSNTEAFF
DNA: TGTGCCAGCAATAAGGGTCAGTCTAACACTGAAGCTTTCTTT

V: TRBV13
size: few
J: TRBJ1-4
D: .
CDR3: CASSLKGWDEKLFF
DNA: TGTGCCAGCAGCTTAAAGGGTTGGGATGAAAAACTGTTTTTT

V: TRBV7-2
size: .
J: TRBJ1-1
D: TRBD1
CDR3: CASSLGPGGPNEAFF
DNA: TGTGCCAGCAGCTTAGGTCCAGGGGGCCCAAATGAAGCTTTCTTT

V: TRBV6-2/TRBV6-3
size: many
J: TRBJ2-7
D: .
CDR3: CASSFIWTYEQYF
DNA: TGTGCCAGCAGTTTCATCTGGACCTACGAGCAGTACTTC

V: TRBV6-1
size: many
J: TRBJ2-1
D: .
CDR3: CASSAGTRIGNEQFF
DNA: TGTGCCAGCAGTGCCGGGACCCGAATCGGCAATGAGCAGTTCTTC

V: TRBV14
size: .
J: TRBJ2-7
D: .
CDR3: CASTKTGTTAEQYF
DNA: TGTGCCAGCACCAAAACCGGGACCACGGCCGAGCAGTACTTC